This is a list of T cell receptor beta chains from one sample in a study of blood T cell repertoires in COVID-19. Some clones are missing from TCRdb's copy, which holds only in-frame ones; the method was immunoSEQ multiplex PCR. The sample includes some 100,000 clones, 85% of them seen just once. The sequenced material came from peripheral blood. The source is a woman in her sixties or seventies with active or convalescent COVID-19. Both conserved end residues are part of each CDR3. Each record gives: J gene, V gene, clone size, D gene, CDR3 length, CDR3 DNA, CDR3 protein. D genes are given only for firm matches. Clone size, where shown, is once, few, many, or a class for clones that have expanded.

J: TRBJ1-1
V: TRBV5-1
size: .
D: TRBD1
length: 11
DNA: TGCGCCAGCAGCGTGGGACAGCAAGCTTTCTTT
CDR3: CASSVGQQAFF

J: TRBJ1-6
V: TRBV10-3
size: .
D: .
length: 17
DNA: TGTGCCATCAGCCCTGGGTTCCGGCGGGACTCTAGTTCACCCCTCCACTTT
CDR3: CAISPGFRRDSSSPLHF

J: TRBJ2-1
V: TRBV7-2
size: few
D: .
length: 15
DNA: TGTGCCAGCAGCTTAGATTGGGGCCCTTACAATGAGCAGTTCTTC
CDR3: CASSLDWGPYNEQFF

J: TRBJ2-2
V: TRBV3-1/TRBV3-2
size: .
D: TRBD1
length: 18
DNA: TGTGCCAGCAGCCCGGTCGGGACAGGGGGCTTTGACACCGGGGAGCTGTTTTTT
CDR3: CASSPVGTGGFDTGELFF

J: TRBJ2-3
V: TRBV24-1
size: .
D: TRBD2
length: 15
DNA: TGTGCCACCAGCCCGGCGGGGGGCATGTCAGATACGCAGTATTTT
CDR3: CATSPAGGMSDTQYF

J: TRBJ1-1
V: TRBV18
size: once
D: TRBD1
length: 15
DNA: TGTGCCAGCTCACCTGGGACAGGGAGGAACACTGAAGCTTTCTTT
CDR3: CASSPGTGRNTEAFF

J: TRBJ2-2
V: TRBV5-1
size: once
D: .
length: 14
DNA: TGCGCCAGCAGCTTAGCGTCGAACACCGGGGAGCTGTTTTTT
CDR3: CASSLASNTGELFF

J: TRBJ2-2
V: TRBV10-3
size: .
D: .
length: 15
DNA: TGTGCCACCAGTGGGGTGACCCAGGGCACCGGGGAGCTGTTTTTT
CDR3: CATSGVTQGTGELFF

J: TRBJ2-1
V: TRBV28
size: once
D: TRBD2
length: 17
DNA: TGTGCCAGCACCGGCCCCCCTTTAGCGGGAGTCCCCAATGAGCAGTTCTTC
CDR3: CASTGPPLAGVPNEQFF

J: TRBJ2-5
V: TRBV5-1
size: .
D: TRBD1
length: 18
DNA: TGCGCCAGCAGCCTTGGACAGGGGGCGCAAGGTGGGCAAGAGACCCAGTACTTC
CDR3: CASSLGQGAQGGQETQYF

J: TRBJ1-2
V: TRBV4-2
size: .
D: TRBD1
length: 18
DNA: TGTGCCAGCAGCCAAGATGAAGGCGGGACAGGGTTCCCCTATGGCTACACCTTC
CDR3: CASSQDEGGTGFPYGYTF

J: TRBJ2-1
V: TRBV7-9
size: .
D: TRBD1
length: 14
DNA: TGTGCCAGCAGCTATGGGACAGATTACAATGAGCAGTTCTTC
CDR3: CASSYGTDYNEQFF

J: TRBJ1-2
V: TRBV25-1
size: .
D: .
length: 15
DNA: TGTGCCAGCAGTGCCGTACAGGGATGGGACTATGGCTACACCTTC
CDR3: CASSAVQGWDYGYTF

J: TRBJ1-4
V: TRBV25-1
size: .
D: .
length: 14
DNA: TGTGCCAGCAGTGCTTGGGGAGGCAATGAAAAACTGTTTTTT
CDR3: CASSAWGGNEKLFF

J: TRBJ2-7
V: TRBV7-9
size: .
D: .
length: 16
DNA: TGTGCCAGCAGCTTAGCCCAGGGGAGTGACTCCTACGAGCAGTACTTC
CDR3: CASSLAQGSDSYEQYF

J: TRBJ2-7
V: TRBV21-1
size: .
D: .
length: 15
DNA: TGTGCCAGCAGCAATGGAGGGGCAGAGTCCTACGAGCAGTACTTC
CDR3: CASSNGGAESYEQYF

J: TRBJ1-1
V: TRBV6-5
size: .
D: .
length: 13
DNA: TGTGCCAGCAGTTATCAGGGGTACACTGAAGCTTTCTTT
CDR3: CASSYQGYTEAFF

J: TRBJ2-1
V: TRBV5-1
size: .
D: TRBD2
length: 15
DNA: TGCGCCAGCACCCCCGGGGGGGAGTCCTACAATGAGCAGTTCTTC
CDR3: CASTPGGESYNEQFF

J: TRBJ2-2
V: TRBV6-5
size: .
D: TRBD2
length: 14
DNA: TGTGCCAGCAGTCTAGCGGGGAACACCGGGGAGCTGTTTTTT
CDR3: CASSLAGNTGELFF

J: TRBJ2-3
V: TRBV6-4
size: once
D: TRBD2
length: 16
DNA: TGTGCCAGCAGTGAATCCCCGGGACTAGCAACAGATACGCAGTATTTT
CDR3: CASSESPGLATDTQYF

J: TRBJ1-1
V: TRBV24-1
size: .
D: .
length: 15
DNA: TGTGCCACCAGTGATCCCCGGTCGACAGGCCCAATAGCTTTCTTT
CDR3: CATSDPRSTGPIAFF

J: TRBJ2-2
V: TRBV19
size: .
D: TRBD2
length: 17
DNA: TGTGCCAGTAGTCCCCGTGTCGGGCAGCGGGAGGAAAGGGAGCTGTTTTTT
CDR3: CASSPRVGQREERELFF

J: TRBJ2-7
V: TRBV6-2/TRBV6-3
size: .
D: TRBD1
length: 16
DNA: TGTGCCAGCAGTTACGTTGGGACAGGGTCTCCACACGAGCAGTACTTC
CDR3: CASSYVGTGSPHEQYF

J: TRBJ2-1
V: TRBV9
size: .
D: .
length: 16
DNA: TGTGCCAGCAGCCCCCGTGAGCCCTACTCCTACAATGAGCAGTTCTTC
CDR3: CASSPREPYSYNEQFF

J: TRBJ2-7
V: TRBV7-9
size: .
D: TRBD1
length: 14
DNA: TGTGCCAGCAGCTTAAGGGGGCTAGACTACGAGCAGTACTTC
CDR3: CASSLRGLDYEQYF

J: TRBJ2-7
V: TRBV30
size: .
D: TRBD2
length: 13
DNA: TGTGCCTGGAGTGGCCTAGCGGCCTACGAGCAGTACTTC
CDR3: CAWSGLAAYEQYF

J: TRBJ2-3
V: TRBV3-1/TRBV3-2
size: .
D: TRBD2
length: 15
DNA: TGTGCCAGCAGCCAGGGAGGGAGGGACGCAGATACGCAGTATTTT
CDR3: CASSQGGRDADTQYF

J: TRBJ1-1
V: TRBV30
size: .
D: .
length: 12
DNA: TGTGCCTGGACGCAGGGTTGGACTGAAGCTTTCTTT
CDR3: CAWTQGWTEAFF

J: TRBJ1-2
V: TRBV2
size: few
D: .
length: 11
DNA: TGTGCCAGCAGTGGACTGTATGGCTACACCTTC
CDR3: CASSGLYGYTF

J: TRBJ2-3
V: TRBV7-2
size: .
D: .
length: 14
DNA: TGTGCCAGCAGCCGCAGACTCATCGCAGATACGCAGTATTTT
CDR3: CASSRRLIADTQYF

J: TRBJ2-7
V: TRBV3-1/TRBV3-2
size: .
D: .
length: 13
DNA: TGTGCCAGCAGCCGGGCAGGGGTACTCGAGCAGTACTTC
CDR3: CASSRAGVLEQYF

J: TRBJ1-2
V: TRBV19
size: .
D: .
length: 14
DNA: TGTGCCAGTAGTATACGGTATCCGACAGGCGGCTACACCTTC
CDR3: CASSIRYPTGGYTF

J: TRBJ1-5
V: TRBV6-1
size: .
D: .
length: 15
DNA: TGTGCCAGCAGTGAAGAGGAGGGATTCAATCAGCCCCAGCATTTT
CDR3: CASSEEEGFNQPQHF

J: TRBJ2-1
V: TRBV11-2
size: .
D: TRBD2
length: 15
DNA: TGTGCCAGCAGCTTAATGCTAGCGGGAGACAATGAGCAGTTCTTC
CDR3: CASSLMLAGDNEQFF

J: TRBJ2-7
V: TRBV28
size: .
D: .
length: 20
DNA: TGTGCCAGCAGTTTAGACAGGGGTATGGGTAGCGGGGGCGTACGTATGGAGCAGTACTTC
CDR3: CASSLDRGMGSGGVRMEQYF

J: TRBJ2-7
V: TRBV5-1
size: .
D: TRBD1
length: 13
DNA: TGCGCCAGCCGTCCGACAGGGGAGGACGAGCAGTACTTC
CDR3: CASRPTGEDEQYF

J: TRBJ1-5
V: TRBV2
size: .
D: TRBD1
length: 14
DNA: TGTGCCAGCAGCCCGGACAGGATTAATCAGCCCCAGCATTTT
CDR3: CASSPDRINQPQHF

J: TRBJ1-1
V: TRBV24-1
size: .
D: TRBD1
length: 15
DNA: TGTGCCACCAGTGACCCCGCGACAGGGGTGGACCAAGCTTTCTTT
CDR3: CATSDPATGVDQAFF

J: TRBJ2-3
V: TRBV2
size: .
D: TRBD1
length: 14
DNA: TGTGCCAGCAAAAGGACAGGGACGGGGGAAACGCAGTATTTT
CDR3: CASKRTGTGETQYF

J: TRBJ2-2
V: TRBV6-2/TRBV6-3
size: .
D: TRBD1
length: 16
DNA: TGTGCCAGCAGTTCCCTGGACAGGGTGGTCACCGGGGAGCTGTTTTTT
CDR3: CASSSLDRVVTGELFF

J: TRBJ2-5
V: TRBV2
size: .
D: .
length: 16
DNA: TGTGCCAGCAGTGAACGTCCTAGCATCACAGCCGGGACCCAGTACTTC
CDR3: CASSERPSITAGTQYF

J: TRBJ1-1
V: TRBV20-1
size: .
D: .
length: 12
DNA: TGCAGTGCTAGTTCCGGTAACACTGAAGCTTTCTTT
CDR3: CSASSGNTEAFF

J: TRBJ1-2
V: TRBV4-2
size: .
D: .
length: 18
DNA: TGTGCCAGCAGCCAAGGGGCATTTTCAGACGTAGCTAACTATGGCTACACCTTC
CDR3: CASSQGAFSDVANYGYTF

J: TRBJ2-7
V: TRBV6-1
size: .
D: .
length: 13
DNA: TGTGCCAGCAGTGAGACTAGTACTGCCCGGCAGTACTTC
CDR3: CASSETSTARQYF

J: TRBJ1-3
V: TRBV19
size: .
D: TRBD1
length: 16
DNA: TGTGCCAGTAGTCGCGTGGACAGGGCTCCGGGGAACACCATATATTTT
CDR3: CASSRVDRAPGNTIYF

J: TRBJ1-1
V: TRBV4-2
size: once
D: .
length: 13
DNA: TGTGCCAGCAGCCAGGTACCGGGCACTGAAGCTTTCTTT
CDR3: CASSQVPGTEAFF

J: TRBJ1-2
V: TRBV5-6
size: .
D: TRBD1
length: 15
DNA: TGTGCCAGCAGCTTGGGGACAGGGAAGAACTATGGCTACACCTTC
CDR3: CASSLGTGKNYGYTF

J: TRBJ1-1
V: TRBV18
size: .
D: .
length: 15
DNA: TGTGCCAGCTCCCCCCCGAGTCGGTCGAACACTGAAGCTTTCTTT
CDR3: CASSPPSRSNTEAFF

J: TRBJ1-1
V: TRBV5-1
size: .
D: TRBD1
length: 15
DNA: TGCGCCAGCAGCCCTAACAGGGGCATGAACACTGAAGCTTTCTTT
CDR3: CASSPNRGMNTEAFF

J: TRBJ1-6
V: TRBV28
size: many
D: TRBD1
length: 16
DNA: TGTGCCAGCAGTCGGACAGGGTGGTCCTATAATTCACCCCTCCACTTT
CDR3: CASSRTGWSYNSPLHF

J: TRBJ2-2
V: TRBV9
size: .
D: .
length: 14
DNA: TGTGCCAGCAGGCCTGGGCCTGACACCGGGGAGCTGTTTTTT
CDR3: CASRPGPDTGELFF

J: TRBJ2-3
V: TRBV18
size: .
D: TRBD2
length: 18
DNA: TGTGCCAGCTCAGCCATACCATTAGCGGGAGCCAGCACAGATACGCAGTATTTT
CDR3: CASSAIPLAGASTDTQYF

J: TRBJ1-2
V: TRBV19
size: .
D: TRBD1
length: 15
DNA: TGTGCCAGTAGTTTCGGACAGGGCGTTATGGGGGGCTACACCTTC
CDR3: CASSFGQGVMGGYTF

J: TRBJ1-1
V: TRBV20-1
size: once
D: .
length: 11
DNA: TGCAGTGCGGCAGGGCTGGAGGAAGCTTTCTTT
CDR3: CSAAGLEEAFF

J: TRBJ2-1
V: TRBV6-2/TRBV6-3
size: .
D: .
length: 11
DNA: TGTGCCAGCAGTAGGAGTAATGAGCAGTTCTTC
CDR3: CASSRSNEQFF

J: TRBJ2-2
V: TRBV5-5
size: .
D: .
length: 13
DNA: TGTGCCAGCAGCCTGCGGGACACCGGGGAGCTGTTTTTT
CDR3: CASSLRDTGELFF

J: TRBJ2-1
V: TRBV2
size: .
D: TRBD2
length: 14
DNA: TGTGCCAGCATACTAGCGGGGGTCTACAATGAGCAGTTCTTC
CDR3: CASILAGVYNEQFF

J: TRBJ2-7
V: TRBV5-1
size: .
D: .
length: 13
DNA: TGCGCCAGCAGCCCCCCAGGGGCTGACGAGCAGTACTTC
CDR3: CASSPPGADEQYF

J: TRBJ2-7
V: TRBV4-3
size: .
D: TRBD2
length: 20
DNA: TGCGCCAGCAGCCATGCCTCGCGGCTAGCGGGGGGGGTGAGAGGGTACGAGCAGTACTTC
CDR3: CASSHASRLAGGVRGYEQYF

J: TRBJ1-2
V: TRBV30
size: .
D: .
length: 12
DNA: TGTGCCTGGGGGGGACTATCCTATGGCTACACCTTC
CDR3: CAWGGLSYGYTF